This TCR beta chain was captured by sequencing in a study of T cells in Graves' hyperthyroidism and ophthalmopathy. The CDR3 has 13 amino acids. Trimming took 2 bases from V and 9 from J, leaving 8 bases between them. Germline V gene sequence: CDR1 SGHNT, CDR2 YENEEA. This clonotype was observed at least ten times. The antigen is unknown. Researchers took RNA transcripts and amplified the TCR beta CDR3 regions from them. The primer set for the first-round RT-PCR of the TCR CDR3 was HTBI. Using its own MiXCR run on the multiplex PCR reads, TCRdb lists one record per CDR3 protein. The sample has around 700,000 distinct CDR3 sequences, approximately 18% seen once. The study enrolled patients aged 18 to 65 with newly diagnosed hyperthyroidism of under 2 months' duration. Predating any ophthalmopathy symptoms, the blood sample was taken at first hyperthyroidism diagnosis. Study conclusions and caveats: Most thyroid clonotypes expanded above 0.001 were also detected in blood.

The chain uses TRBV11-3 and TRBJ1-6; D gene ambiguous. The clonotype originates from a woman in her forties or fifties with Graves' hyperthyroidism that later progressed to Graves' ophthalmopathy. The sequencing sample was made of blood. The CDR3 region has the DNA TGTGCCAGCAGCTTAAATATTGTTTCACCCCTCCACTTT. Encoded protein: CASSLNIVSPLHF. Full variable domain (missing parts from reference TRBV11-3 and TRBJ1-6): EAGVVQSPRYKIIEKKQPVAFWCNPISGHNTLYWYLQNLGQGPELLIRYENEEAVDDSQLPKDRFSAERLKGVDSTLKIQPAELGDSAVYLCASSLNIVSPLHFGNGTRLTVT.